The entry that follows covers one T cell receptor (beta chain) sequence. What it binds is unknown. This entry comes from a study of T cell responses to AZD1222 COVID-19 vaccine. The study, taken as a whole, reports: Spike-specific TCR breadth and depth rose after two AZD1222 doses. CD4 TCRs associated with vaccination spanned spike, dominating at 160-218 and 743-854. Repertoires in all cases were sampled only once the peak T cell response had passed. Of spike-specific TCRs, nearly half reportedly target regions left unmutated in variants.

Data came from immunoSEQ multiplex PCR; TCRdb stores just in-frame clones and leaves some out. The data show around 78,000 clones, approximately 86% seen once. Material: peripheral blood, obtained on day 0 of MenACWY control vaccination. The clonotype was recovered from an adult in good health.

CDR3 loop: CAWSRDTFSGNTIYF. Here the CDR3 DNA reads TGTGCCTGGAGTCGAGACACATTCTCTGGAAACACCATATATTTT. J is TRBJ1-3 and V is TRBV30, with D uncertain. CDR3 size: 15 residues. Per germline, CDR1 GTSNPN and CDR2 SVGIG (reference sequence). V shed 2 bases and J shed 0 bases, with 11 bases lying between them.